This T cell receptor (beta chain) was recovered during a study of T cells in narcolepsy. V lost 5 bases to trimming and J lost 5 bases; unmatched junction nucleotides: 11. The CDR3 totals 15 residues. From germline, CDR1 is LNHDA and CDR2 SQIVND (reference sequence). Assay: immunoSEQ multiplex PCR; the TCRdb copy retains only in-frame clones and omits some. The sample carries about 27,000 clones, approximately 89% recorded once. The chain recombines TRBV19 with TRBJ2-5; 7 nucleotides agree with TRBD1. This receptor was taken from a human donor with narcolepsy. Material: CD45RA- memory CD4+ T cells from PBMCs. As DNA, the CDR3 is TGTGCCAGTAGTTCTTGGACAGGAAATGGGGAGACCCAGTACTTC. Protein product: CASSSWTGNGETQYF. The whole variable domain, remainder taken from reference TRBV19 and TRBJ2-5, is DGGITQSPKYLFRKEGQNVTLSCEQNLNHDAMYWYRQDPGQGLRLIYYSQIVNDFQKGDIAEGYSVSREKKESFPLTVTSAQKNPTAFYLCASSSWTGNGETQYFGPGTRLLVL.